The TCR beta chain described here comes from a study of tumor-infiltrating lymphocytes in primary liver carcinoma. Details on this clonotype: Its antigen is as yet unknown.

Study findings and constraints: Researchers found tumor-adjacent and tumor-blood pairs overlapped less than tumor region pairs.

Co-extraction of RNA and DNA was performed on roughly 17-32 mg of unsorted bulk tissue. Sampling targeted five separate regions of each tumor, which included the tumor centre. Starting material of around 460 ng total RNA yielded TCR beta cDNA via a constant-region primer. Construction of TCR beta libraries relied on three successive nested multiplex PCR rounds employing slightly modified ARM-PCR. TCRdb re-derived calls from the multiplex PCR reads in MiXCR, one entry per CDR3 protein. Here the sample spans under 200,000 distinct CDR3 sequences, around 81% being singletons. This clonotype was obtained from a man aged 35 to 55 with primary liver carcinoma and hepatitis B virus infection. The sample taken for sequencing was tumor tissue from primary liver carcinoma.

The CDR3 DNA reads TGTGCCAGCAGTTTAGACTCGAGGGGGAGCACAGATACGCAGTATTTT. Its protein is CASSLDSRGSTDTQYF. The J gene is TRBJ2-3, the V gene TRBV12-3 or TRBV12-4; tentative D call: TRBD1 (6 bases). Trimming removed 1 base from V and 0 bases from J, with 11 bases in between. This CDR3 has 16 amino acids.